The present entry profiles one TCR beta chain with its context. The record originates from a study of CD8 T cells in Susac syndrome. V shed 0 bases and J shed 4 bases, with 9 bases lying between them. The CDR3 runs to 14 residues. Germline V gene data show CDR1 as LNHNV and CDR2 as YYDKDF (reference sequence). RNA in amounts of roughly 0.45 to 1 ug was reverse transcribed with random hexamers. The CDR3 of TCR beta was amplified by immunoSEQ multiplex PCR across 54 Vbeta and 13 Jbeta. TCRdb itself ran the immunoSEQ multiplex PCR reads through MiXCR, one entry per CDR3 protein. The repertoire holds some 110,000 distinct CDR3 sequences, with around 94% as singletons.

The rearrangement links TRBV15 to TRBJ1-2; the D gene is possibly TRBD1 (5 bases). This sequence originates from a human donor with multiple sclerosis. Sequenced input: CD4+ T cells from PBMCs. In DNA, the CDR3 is TGTGCCACCAGCAGAGACCGGGACCGCTATGGCTACACCTTC. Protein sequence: CATSRDRDRYGYTF.